This TCR beta chain was identified during a study of memory CD4+ T cells and cytomegalovirus serostatus. Libraries were prepared by immunoSEQ multiplex PCR; TCRdb keeps only in-frame clonotypes and omits some of them. This table holds some 60,000 clones, roughly three quarters found once. Germline V lookup: CDR1 MNHNS, CDR2 SASEGT. Trimming removed 7 bases at V and 4 bases at J, with 16 bases between. CDR3 length equals 15 residues. Single viable CD3+CD4+CD8-CD45RO+ cells were sorted as the memory CD4+ T cells. CMV serostatus came from serum IgG against pp150, pp28, p38, p52. The source of this sequence is an adult in good health and CMV-seronegative. The sample comprised memory CD4+ T cells from blood. The genes are TRBV6-1 and TRBJ2-2; D might be TRBD1 (5 bases). CDR3: CASNGAGLGTGELFF. Here the CDR3 DNA reads TGTGCCAGCAATGGGGCAGGGCTGGGCACCGGGGAGCTGTTTTTT.